The rows below give T cell receptor beta chains drawn from one sample of a study of blood T cell repertoires in COVID-19. TCRdb keeps only in-frame clones here, not all; method: immunoSEQ multiplex PCR. This sample carries some 460,000 clones, about 90% of them seen once, and the ten largest clones take over 1.5%. The specimen sequenced was PBMCs or T cells enriched from blood (not recorded which). The receptors were gathered from a woman aged 18-35 years with acute COVID-19. Each CDR3 is given with its conserved first and last residue. Each record gives: CDR3 length, J gene, V gene, D gene, clone size, CDR3 DNA, CDR3 protein. A D gene is named only where the DNA matches it firmly. Some rows have no size entry. The others give once, few or many, or a class for an expanded clone.

>15|TRBJ2-7|TRBV4-3|.|.
TGCGCCAGCAGCCAAGATGGGGGGGCGCTTATTGGGCAGTACTTC
CASSQDGGALIGQYF
>17|TRBJ1-1|TRBV4-1|TRBD1|few
TGCGCCAGCAGCCAATCTTTGACAGGGTATCGCGAGACTGAAGCTTTCTTT
CASSQSLTGYRETEAFF
>19|TRBJ1-5|TRBV23-1|.|.
TGCGCCAGCTTGCAATCCGGGACAATCAGAGGCCAGAGCAATCAGCCCCAGCATTTT
CASLQSGTIRGQSNQPQHF
>15|TRBJ2-7|TRBV6-5|.|.
TGTGCCAGCAGCGGCCGGGAAGCTTCATGGGGCGAGCAGTACTTC
CASSGREASWGEQYF
>13|TRBJ1-2|TRBV6-5|TRBD1|.
TGTGCCAGCAGGACAGGGGGTCGCTATGGCTACACCTTC
CASRTGGRYGYTF
>14|TRBJ2-1|TRBV27|TRBD1|.
TGTGCCAGCAGCCCGGGACAGGGCTACAATGAGCAGTTCTTC
CASSPGQGYNEQFF
>13|TRBJ2-1|TRBV29-1|.|.
TGCAGCGTTGAGGGGCCGGTGGCAAATGAGCAGTTCTTC
CSVEGPVANEQFF
>15|TRBJ2-1|TRBV9|TRBD1|.
TGTGCCAGCAGCGCGGGACAGGGGGGATACAATGAGCAGTTCTTC
CASSAGQGGYNEQFF
>12|TRBJ2-7|TRBV29-1|.|.
TGCAGCGTTGAAGATCTTAGCGACGAGCAGTACTTC
CSVEDLSDEQYF
>15|TRBJ1-1|TRBV6-5|TRBD1|.
TGTGCCAGCAGCCGGGACAGGCCCTCGACGACTGAAGCTTTCTTT
CASSRDRPSTTEAFF
>11|TRBJ2-5|TRBV19|.|.
TGTGCCACCGGACAGCAAGAGACCCAGTACTTC
CATGQQETQYF
>14|TRBJ1-6|TRBV6-6|.|.
TGTGCCAGCAGTCCTCAGGGGTTTAATTCACCCCTCCACTTT
CASSPQGFNSPLHF
>16|TRBJ1-5|TRBV28|.|.
TGTGCCAGCACTTTAAGAGGGTTTTACAGCAATCAGCCCCAGCATTTT
CASTLRGFYSNQPQHF
>16|TRBJ2-7|TRBV3-1/TRBV3-2|TRBD2|.
TGTGCCAGCGACTATTCGACTAGCGGGACCGGCCACGAGCAGTACTTC
CASDYSTSGTGHEQYF
>15|TRBJ1-5|TRBV7-9|.|.
TGTGCCAGCAGCGAGGACGGGAAAAGCAATCAGCCCCAGCATTTT
CASSEDGKSNQPQHF
>16|TRBJ2-1|TRBV6-5|TRBD2|.
TGTGCCAGCAGTTACTCCCGCCCTAGCGGGGCCCCCGAGCAGTTCTTC
CASSYSRPSGAPEQFF
>15|TRBJ2-1|TRBV15|TRBD2|.
TGTGCCACCAGCAGAGATCCGGGAGGGACAAATGAGCAGTTCTTC
CATSRDPGGTNEQFF
>15|TRBJ1-4|TRBV9|.|.
TGTGCCAGCAGCGAGGGAGAAGGAGGTAAAGAAAAACTGTTTTTT
CASSEGEGGKEKLFF
>15|TRBJ1-1|TRBV5-1|.|.
TGCGCCAGCGGGGCTTCCGCCGGGGGAAACACTGAAGCTTTCTTT
CASGASAGGNTEAFF
>17|TRBJ2-6|TRBV19|TRBD1|.
TGTGCCAGTGGAACCGGGACAGGGTCGTATGGGGCCAACGTCCTGACTTTC
CASGTGTGSYGANVLTF
>13|TRBJ1-1|TRBV11-3|TRBD1|.
TGTGCCAGCAGCCAAACAGGGGGCACTGAAGCTTTCTTT
CASSQTGGTEAFF
>15|TRBJ2-7|TRBV19|TRBD1|once
TGTGCCAGTAGTATAGTCGGGACAGCCTCTTACGAGCAGTACTTC
CASSIVGTASYEQYF
>14|TRBJ2-1|TRBV2|.|.
TGTGCCAATGCAGGGACTCGTTTCCATAATGAGCAGTTCTTC
CANAGTRFHNEQFF
>12|TRBJ2-7|TRBV12-3/TRBV12-4|.|.
TGTGCCAGCAGAACAGAAGATTACGAGCAGTACTTC
CASRTEDYEQYF
>15|TRBJ2-7|TRBV29-1|TRBD2|.
TGCAGCGTTGAAGGGCTAGCGGATACTACCTACGAGCAGTACTTC
CSVEGLADTTYEQYF
>14|TRBJ1-3|TRBV3-1/TRBV3-2|TRBD1|.
TGTGCCAGCAGCCCTGACAGGGCTGGAAACACCATATATTTT
CASSPDRAGNTIYF
>15|TRBJ2-7|TRBV27|TRBD1|.
TGTGCCAGCAGTTTATCGGACAGGGACTCCTACGAGCAGTACTTC
CASSLSDRDSYEQYF
>15|TRBJ2-1|TRBV7-9|TRBD2|.
TGTGCCGTCCCGATTAGGACTAGCGGGGACAATGAGCAGTTCTTC
CAVPIRTSGDNEQFF
>14|TRBJ2-2|TRBV10-3|TRBD1|.
TGTGCCATCAAGGGACAGCCACACGACGGGGAGCTGTTTTTT
CAIKGQPHDGELFF
>16|TRBJ1-1|TRBV7-3|TRBD1|few
TGTGCCAGCAGCCCGACAGGGGGGGGAAGGAACACTGAAGCTTTCTTT
CASSPTGGGRNTEAFF
>14|TRBJ2-7|TRBV12-5|TRBD1|.
TGTGCTAGTGGTATTGGACAGGGGAACGACGAGCAGTACTTC
CASGIGQGNDEQYF
>13|TRBJ2-5|TRBV2|.|many
TGTGCCAGCAGAATGACAGCCCAAGAGACCCAGTACTTC
CASRMTAQETQYF
>16|TRBJ2-7|TRBV18|.|.
TGTGCCAGCTCACCTGCTGCAGGGCACCTATACTACGAGCAGTACTTC
CASSPAAGHLYYEQYF
>16|TRBJ2-1|TRBV5-5|TRBD2|once
TGTGCCAGCACCCTAGCCCCCGGGGGGTCGGGTAATGAGCAGTTCTTC
CASTLAPGGSGNEQFF
>14|TRBJ2-7|TRBV6-1|TRBD2|.
TGTGCCAGCAGTCAAGCGGGAGGGGTGTACGAGCAGTACTTC
CASSQAGGVYEQYF
>15|TRBJ2-7|TRBV6-5|.|.
TGTGCCAGCAGGGCTGACACCAGACGAAATTACGAGCAGTACTTC
CASRADTRRNYEQYF